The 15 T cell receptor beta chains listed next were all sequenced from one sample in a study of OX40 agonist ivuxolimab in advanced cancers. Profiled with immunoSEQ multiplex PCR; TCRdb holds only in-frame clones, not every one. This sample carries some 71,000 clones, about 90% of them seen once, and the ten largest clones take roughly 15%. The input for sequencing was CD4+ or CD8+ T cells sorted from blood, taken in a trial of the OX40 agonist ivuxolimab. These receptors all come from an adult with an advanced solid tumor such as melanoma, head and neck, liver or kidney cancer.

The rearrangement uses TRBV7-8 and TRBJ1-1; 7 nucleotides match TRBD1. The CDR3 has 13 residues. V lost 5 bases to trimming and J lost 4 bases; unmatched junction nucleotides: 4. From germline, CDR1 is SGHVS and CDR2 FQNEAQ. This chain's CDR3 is CASSPTGATEAFF. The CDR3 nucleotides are TGTGCCAGCAGCCCAACAGGGGCCACTGAAGCTTTCTTT.

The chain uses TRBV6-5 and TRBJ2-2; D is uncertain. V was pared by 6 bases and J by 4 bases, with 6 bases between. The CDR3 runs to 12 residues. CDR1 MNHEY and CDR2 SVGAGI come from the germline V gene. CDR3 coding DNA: TGTGCCAGCAGCACTGTCACCGGGGAGCTGTTTTTT. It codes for CASSTVTGELFF.

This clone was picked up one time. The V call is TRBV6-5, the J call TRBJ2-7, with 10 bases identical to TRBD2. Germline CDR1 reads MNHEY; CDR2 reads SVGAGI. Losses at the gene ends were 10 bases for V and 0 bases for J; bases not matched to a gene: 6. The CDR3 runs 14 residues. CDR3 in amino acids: CATFSGGSSYEQYF. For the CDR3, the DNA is TGTGCCACCTTTAGCGGGGGGAGCTCCTACGAGCAGTACTTC.

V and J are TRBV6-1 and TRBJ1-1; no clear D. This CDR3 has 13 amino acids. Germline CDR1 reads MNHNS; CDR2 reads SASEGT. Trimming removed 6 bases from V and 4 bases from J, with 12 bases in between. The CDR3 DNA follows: TGTGCCAGCAGCATCCTTAAGGGCACTGAAGCTTTCTTT. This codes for CASSILKGTEAFF.

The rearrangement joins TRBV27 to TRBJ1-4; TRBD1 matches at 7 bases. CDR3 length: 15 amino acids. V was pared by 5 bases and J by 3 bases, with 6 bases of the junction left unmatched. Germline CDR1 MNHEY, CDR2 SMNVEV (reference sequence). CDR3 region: CASSTRQGPNEKLFF. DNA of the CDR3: TGTGCCAGCAGTACTCGACAGGGTCCTAATGAAAAACTGTTTTTT.

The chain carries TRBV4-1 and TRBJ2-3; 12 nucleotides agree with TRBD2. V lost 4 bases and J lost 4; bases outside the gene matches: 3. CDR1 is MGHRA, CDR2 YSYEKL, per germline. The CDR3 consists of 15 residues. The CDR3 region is CASSPTSGSSDTQYF. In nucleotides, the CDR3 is TGCGCCAGCAGCCCGACTAGCGGGAGTTCAGATACGCAGTATTTT.

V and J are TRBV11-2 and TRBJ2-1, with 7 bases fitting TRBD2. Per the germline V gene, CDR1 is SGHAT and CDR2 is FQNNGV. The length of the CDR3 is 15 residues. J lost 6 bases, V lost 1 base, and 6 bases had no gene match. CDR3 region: CASSLGWRERNEQFF. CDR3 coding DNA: TGTGCCAGCAGCTTAGGCTGGCGGGAGCGCAATGAGCAGTTCTTC.

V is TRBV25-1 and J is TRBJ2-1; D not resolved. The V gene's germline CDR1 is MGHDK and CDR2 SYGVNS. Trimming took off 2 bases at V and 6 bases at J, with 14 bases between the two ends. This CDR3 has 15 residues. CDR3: CASSEDSTTTNEQFF. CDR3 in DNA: TGTGCCAGCAGTGAAGACTCAACCACTACCAATGAGCAGTTCTTC.

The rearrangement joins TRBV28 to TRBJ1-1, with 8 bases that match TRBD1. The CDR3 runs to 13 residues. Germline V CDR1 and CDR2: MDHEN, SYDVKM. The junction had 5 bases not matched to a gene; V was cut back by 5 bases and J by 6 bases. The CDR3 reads CASSIDRGSEAFF. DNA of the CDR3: TGTGCCAGCAGTATAGACAGGGGATCTGAAGCTTTCTTT.

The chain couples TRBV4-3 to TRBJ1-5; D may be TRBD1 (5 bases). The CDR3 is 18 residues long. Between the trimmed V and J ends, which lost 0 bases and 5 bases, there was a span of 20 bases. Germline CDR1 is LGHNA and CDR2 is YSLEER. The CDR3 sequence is CASSQDSKGCRIHQPQHF. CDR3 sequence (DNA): TGCGCCAGCAGCCAAGATTCGAAGGGGTGTAGAATCCATCAGCCCCAGCATTTT.

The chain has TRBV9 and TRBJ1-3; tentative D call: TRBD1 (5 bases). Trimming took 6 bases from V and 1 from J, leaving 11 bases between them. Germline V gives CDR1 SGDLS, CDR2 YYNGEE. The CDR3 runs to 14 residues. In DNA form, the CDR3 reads TGTGCCAGCACCACAGGATCTTCTGGAAACACCATATATTTT. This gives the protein CASTTGSSGNTIYF.

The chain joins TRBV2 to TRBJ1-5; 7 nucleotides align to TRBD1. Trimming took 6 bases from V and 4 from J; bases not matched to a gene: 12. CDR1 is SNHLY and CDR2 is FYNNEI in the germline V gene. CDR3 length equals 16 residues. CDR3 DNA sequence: TGTGCCAGCAGCTCATCCGTGACAGGGCGTAATCAGCCCCAGCATTTT. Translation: CASSSSVTGRNQPQHF.

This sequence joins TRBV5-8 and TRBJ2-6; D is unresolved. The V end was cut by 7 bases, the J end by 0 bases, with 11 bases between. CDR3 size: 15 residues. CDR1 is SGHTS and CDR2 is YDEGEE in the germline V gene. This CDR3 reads CASEPMYSGANVLTF. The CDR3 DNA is TGTGCCAGCGAACCGATGTACTCTGGGGCCAACGTCCTGACTTTC.

The CDR3 spells CASSPHTASSTDTQYF. CDR3 DNA: TGTGCCAGCAGCCCCCACACAGCGTCGAGCACAGATACGCAGTATTTT. The V gene is TRBV6-6, the J gene TRBJ2-3; no clear D. Germline CDR1 and CDR2: MNHNY and SVGAGI (reference sequence). V dropped 6 bases and J dropped 0 bases, with 16 bases sitting between them. The CDR3 is 16 residues long.

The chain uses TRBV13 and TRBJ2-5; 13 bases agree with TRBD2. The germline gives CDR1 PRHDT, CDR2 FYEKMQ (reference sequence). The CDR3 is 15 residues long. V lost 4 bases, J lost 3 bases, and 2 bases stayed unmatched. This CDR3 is CASSSGLAGEETQYF. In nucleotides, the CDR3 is TGTGCCAGCAGCTCTGGACTAGCGGGAGAAGAGACCCAGTACTTC. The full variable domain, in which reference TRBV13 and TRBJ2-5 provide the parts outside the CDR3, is AAGVIQSPRHLIKEKRETATLKCYPIPRHDTVYWYQQGPGQDPQFLISFYEKMQSDKGSIPDRFSAQQFSDYHSELNMSSLELGDSALYFCASSSGLAGEETQYFGPGTRLLVL.